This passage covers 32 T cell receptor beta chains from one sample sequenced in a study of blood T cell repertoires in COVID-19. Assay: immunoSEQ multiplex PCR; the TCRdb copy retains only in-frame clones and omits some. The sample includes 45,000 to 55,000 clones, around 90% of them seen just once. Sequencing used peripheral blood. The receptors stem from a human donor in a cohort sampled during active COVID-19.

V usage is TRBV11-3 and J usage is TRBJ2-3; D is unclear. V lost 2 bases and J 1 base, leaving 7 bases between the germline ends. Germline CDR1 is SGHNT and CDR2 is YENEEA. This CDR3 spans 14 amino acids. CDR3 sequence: CASSLTSGTDTQYF. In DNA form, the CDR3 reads TGTGCCAGCAGCTTAACCTCGGGCACAGATACGCAGTATTTT.

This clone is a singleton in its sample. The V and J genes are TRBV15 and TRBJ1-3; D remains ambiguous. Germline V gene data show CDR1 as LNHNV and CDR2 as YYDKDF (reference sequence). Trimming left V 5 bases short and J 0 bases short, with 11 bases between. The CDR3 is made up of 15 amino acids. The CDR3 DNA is TGTGCCACCAGCTTGGACTTGAGCTCTGGAAACACCATATATTTT. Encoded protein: CATSLDLSSGNTIYF.

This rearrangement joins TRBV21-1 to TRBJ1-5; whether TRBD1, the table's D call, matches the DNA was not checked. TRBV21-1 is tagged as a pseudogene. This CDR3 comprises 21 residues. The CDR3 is CASSKPIGQGHGVEGNQPQHF. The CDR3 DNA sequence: TGTGCCAGCAGCAAACCCATCGGACAGGGGCACGGGGTTGAGGGCAATCAGCCCCAGCATTTT.

The CDR3 spells CSVAPHIRDRGKNTEAFF. CDR3 sequence (DNA): TGCAGCGTTGCCCCACATATCCGGGACAGGGGCAAGAACACTGAAGCTTTCTTT. V usage is TRBV29-1 and J usage is TRBJ1-1; 10 nucleotides match TRBD1. CDR1 is SQVTM, CDR2 ANQGSEA, per germline. The V segment lost 4 bases and the J segment 1 base; nucleotides outside the gene matches: 15. This CDR3 region has 18 residues.

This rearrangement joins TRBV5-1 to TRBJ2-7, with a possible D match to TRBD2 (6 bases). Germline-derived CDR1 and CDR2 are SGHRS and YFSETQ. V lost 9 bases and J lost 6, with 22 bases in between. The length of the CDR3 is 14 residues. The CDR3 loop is CATQVGGFGTEQYF. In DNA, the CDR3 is TGCGCCACCCAGGTAGGAGGGTTCGGTACCGAGCAGTACTTC. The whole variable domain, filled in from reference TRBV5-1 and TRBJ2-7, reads KAGVTQTPRYLIKTRGQQVTLSCSPISGHRSVSWYQQTPGQGLQFLFEYFSETQRNKGNFPGRFSGRQFSNSRSEMNVSTLELGDSALYLCATQVGGFGTEQYFGPGTRLTVT.

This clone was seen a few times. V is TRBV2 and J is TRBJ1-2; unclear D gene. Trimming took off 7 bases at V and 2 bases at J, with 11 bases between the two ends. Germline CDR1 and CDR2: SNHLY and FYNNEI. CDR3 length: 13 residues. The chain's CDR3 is CASKAGINYGYTF. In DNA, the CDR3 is TGTGCCAGCAAGGCCGGGATAAACTATGGCTACACCTTC.

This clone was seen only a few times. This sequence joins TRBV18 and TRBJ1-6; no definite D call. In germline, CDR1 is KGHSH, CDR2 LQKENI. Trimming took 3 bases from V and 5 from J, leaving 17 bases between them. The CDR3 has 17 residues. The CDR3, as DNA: TGTGCCAGCTCACCGCTCTCTCTCGGCGGGAATAATTCACCCCTCCACTTT. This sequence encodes CASSPLSLGGNNSPLHF. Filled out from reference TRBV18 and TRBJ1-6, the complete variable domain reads NAGVMQNPRHLVRRRGQEARLRCSPMKGHSHVYWYRQLPEEGLKFMVYLQKENIIDESGMPKERFSAEFPKEGPSILRIQQVVRGDSAAYFCASSPLSLGGNNSPLHFGNGTRLTVT.

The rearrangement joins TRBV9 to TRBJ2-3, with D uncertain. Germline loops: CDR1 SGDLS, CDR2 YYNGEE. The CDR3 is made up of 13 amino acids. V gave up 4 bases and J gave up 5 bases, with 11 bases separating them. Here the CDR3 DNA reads TGTGCCAGCAGCCCTCAACGCGGAGATACGCAGTATTTT. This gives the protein CASSPQRGDTQYF.

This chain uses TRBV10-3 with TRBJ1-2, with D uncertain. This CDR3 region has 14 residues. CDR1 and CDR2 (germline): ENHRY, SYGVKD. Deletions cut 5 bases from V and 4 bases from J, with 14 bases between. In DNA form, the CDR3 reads TGTGCCATCAGTCGCCTCGCGGATTTCTATGGCTACACCTTC. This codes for CAISRLADFYGYTF.

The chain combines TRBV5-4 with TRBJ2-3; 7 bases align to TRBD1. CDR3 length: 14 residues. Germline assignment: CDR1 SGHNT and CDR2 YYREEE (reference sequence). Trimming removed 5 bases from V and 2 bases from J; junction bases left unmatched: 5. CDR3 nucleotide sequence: TGTGCCAGCAGATGGGGGACAGCCACAGATACGCAGTATTTT. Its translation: CASRWGTATDTQYF. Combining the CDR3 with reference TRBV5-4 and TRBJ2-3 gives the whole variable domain ETGVTQSPTHLIKTRGQQVTLRCSSQSGHNTVSWYQQALGQGPQFIFQYYREEENGRGNFPPRFSGLQFPNYSSELNVNALELDDSALYLCASRWGTATDTQYFGPGTRLTVL.

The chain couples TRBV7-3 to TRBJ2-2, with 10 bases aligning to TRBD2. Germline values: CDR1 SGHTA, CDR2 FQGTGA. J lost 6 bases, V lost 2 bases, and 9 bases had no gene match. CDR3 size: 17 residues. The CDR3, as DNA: TGTGCCAGCAGCTTATATGCTAGCGGGGGAAGGGCCGGGGAGCTGTTTTTT. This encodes CASSLYASGGRAGELFF.

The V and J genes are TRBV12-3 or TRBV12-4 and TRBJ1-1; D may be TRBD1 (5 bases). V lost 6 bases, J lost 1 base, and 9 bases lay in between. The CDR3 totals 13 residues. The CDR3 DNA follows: TGTGCCAGCAGCCGGACAAAGAACACTGAAGCTTTCTTT. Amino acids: CASSRTKNTEAFF.

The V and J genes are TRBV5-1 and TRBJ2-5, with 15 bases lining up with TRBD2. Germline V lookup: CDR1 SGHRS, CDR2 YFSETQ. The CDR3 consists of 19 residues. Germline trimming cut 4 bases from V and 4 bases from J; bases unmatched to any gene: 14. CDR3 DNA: TGCGCCAGCAGCACGGGGGGACTAGCGGGAGGCACGAGAGGAGAGACCCAGTACTTC. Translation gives CASSTGGLAGGTRGETQYF.

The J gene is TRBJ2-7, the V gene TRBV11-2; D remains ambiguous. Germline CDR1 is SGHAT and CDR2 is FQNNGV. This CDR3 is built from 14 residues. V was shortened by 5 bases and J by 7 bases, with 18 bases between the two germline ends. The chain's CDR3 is CASSTMAHNGEQYF. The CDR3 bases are TGTGCCAGCAGCACTATGGCGCATAATGGAGAGCAGTACTTC.

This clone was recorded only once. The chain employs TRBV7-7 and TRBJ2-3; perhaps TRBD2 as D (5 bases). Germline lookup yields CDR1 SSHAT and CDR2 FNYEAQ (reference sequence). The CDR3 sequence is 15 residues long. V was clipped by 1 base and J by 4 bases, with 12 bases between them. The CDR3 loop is CASSLGLRGADTQYF. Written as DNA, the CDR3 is TGTGCCAGCAGCTTAGGTCTTCGGGGTGCAGATACGCAGTATTTT.

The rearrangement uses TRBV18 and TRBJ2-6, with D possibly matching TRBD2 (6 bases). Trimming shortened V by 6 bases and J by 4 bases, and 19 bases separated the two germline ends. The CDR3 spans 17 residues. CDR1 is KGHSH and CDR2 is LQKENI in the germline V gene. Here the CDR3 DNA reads TGTGCCAGCTCGCGAGAGACGGGAGCAACAGGGGCCAACGTCCTGACTTTC. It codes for CASSRETGATGANVLTF.

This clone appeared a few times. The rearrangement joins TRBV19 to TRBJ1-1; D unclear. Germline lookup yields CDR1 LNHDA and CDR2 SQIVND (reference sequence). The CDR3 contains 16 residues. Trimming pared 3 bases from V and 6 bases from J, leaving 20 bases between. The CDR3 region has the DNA TGTGCCAGTAGTATCGAGGCCCTTGAATGGCCAGCTGAAGCTTTCTTT. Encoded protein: CASSIEALEWPAEAFF.

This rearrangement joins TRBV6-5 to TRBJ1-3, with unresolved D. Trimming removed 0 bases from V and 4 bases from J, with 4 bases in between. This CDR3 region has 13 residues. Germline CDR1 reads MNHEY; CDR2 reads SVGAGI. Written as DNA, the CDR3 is TGTGCCAGCAGTTACTCTTCAGGAAACACCATATATTTT. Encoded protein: CASSYSSGNTIYF.

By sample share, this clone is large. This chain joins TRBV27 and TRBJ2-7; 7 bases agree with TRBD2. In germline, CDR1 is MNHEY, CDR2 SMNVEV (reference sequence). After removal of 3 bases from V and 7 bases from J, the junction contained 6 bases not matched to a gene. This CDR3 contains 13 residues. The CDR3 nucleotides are TGTGCCAGCAGTTTTACTAGCGCGGGGGAGCAGTACTTC. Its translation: CASSFTSAGEQYF.

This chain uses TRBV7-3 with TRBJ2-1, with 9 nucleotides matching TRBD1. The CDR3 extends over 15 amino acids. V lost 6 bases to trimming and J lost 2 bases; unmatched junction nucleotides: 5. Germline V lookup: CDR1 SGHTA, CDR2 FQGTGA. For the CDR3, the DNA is TGTGCCAGCAGGAGGGACAGGGAAGCCTACAATGAGCAGTTCTTC. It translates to CASRRDREAYNEQFF.

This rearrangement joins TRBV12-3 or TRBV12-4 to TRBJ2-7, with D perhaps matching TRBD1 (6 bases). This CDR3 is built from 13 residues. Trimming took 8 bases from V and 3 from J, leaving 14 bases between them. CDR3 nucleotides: TGTGCCAGCCGGGGTTGGGGGCTCTACGAGCAGTACTTC. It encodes CASRGWGLYEQYF.

CDR3 residues: CASRREVSASNNEQFF. DNA for the CDR3: TGTGCCAGCAGACGGGAAGTTAGCGCGAGTAACAATGAGCAGTTCTTC. The genes are TRBV4-2 and TRBJ2-1, with D maybe TRBD2 (5 bases). V lost 6 bases, J lost 5 bases, and 20 bases lay in between. Germline CDR1 reads LGHNA; CDR2 reads YNFKEQ. The CDR3 is made up of 16 amino acids.

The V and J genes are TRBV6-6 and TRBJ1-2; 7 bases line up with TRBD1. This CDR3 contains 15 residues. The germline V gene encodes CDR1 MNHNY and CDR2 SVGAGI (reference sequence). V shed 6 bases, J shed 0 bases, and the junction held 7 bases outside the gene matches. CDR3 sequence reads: CASSYPGQTNYGYTF. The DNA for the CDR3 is TGTGCCAGCAGCTATCCGGGACAGACTAACTATGGCTACACCTTC.

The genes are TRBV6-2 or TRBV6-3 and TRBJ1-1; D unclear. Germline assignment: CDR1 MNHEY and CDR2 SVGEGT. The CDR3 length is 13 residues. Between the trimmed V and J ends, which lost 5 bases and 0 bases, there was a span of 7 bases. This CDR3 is CASSTVLNTEAFF. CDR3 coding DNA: TGTGCCAGCAGTACGGTCCTGAACACTGAAGCTTTCTTT.

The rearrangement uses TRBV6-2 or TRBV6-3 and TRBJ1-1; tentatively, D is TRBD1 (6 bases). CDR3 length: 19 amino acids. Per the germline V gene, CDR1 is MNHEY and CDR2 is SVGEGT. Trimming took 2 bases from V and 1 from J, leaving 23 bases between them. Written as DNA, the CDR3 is TGTGCCAGCAGTTACCCTCTTTACCGGCAGGGGTCCTGGAACACTGAAGCTTTCTTT. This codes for CASSYPLYRQGSWNTEAFF.

The CDR3, as DNA: TGTGCCAGCTCGGGGGGCCACATTAAAAACATTCAGTACTTC. Amino acid sequence: CASSGGHIKNIQYF. The genes are TRBV2 and TRBJ2-4, with D possibly being TRBD2 (7 bases). There are 14 residues in the CDR3. Germline V gene sequence: CDR1 SNHLY, CDR2 FYNNEI. Trimming took 8 bases from V and 4 from J, leaving 15 bases between them. The variable domain in full, completed from reference TRBV2 and TRBJ2-4, reads EPEVTQTPSHQVTQMGQEVILRCVPISNHLYFYWYRQILGQKVEFLVSFYNNEISEKSEIFDDQFSVERPDGSNFTLKIRSTKLEDSAMYFCASSGGHIKNIQYFGAGTRLSVL.

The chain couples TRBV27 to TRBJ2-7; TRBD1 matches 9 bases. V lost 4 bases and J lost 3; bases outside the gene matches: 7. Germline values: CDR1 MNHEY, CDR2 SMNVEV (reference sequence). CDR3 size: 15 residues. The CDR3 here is CASSSQGQGLYEQYF. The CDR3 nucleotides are TGTGCCAGCAGTTCTCAGGGACAGGGCCTCTACGAGCAGTACTTC.

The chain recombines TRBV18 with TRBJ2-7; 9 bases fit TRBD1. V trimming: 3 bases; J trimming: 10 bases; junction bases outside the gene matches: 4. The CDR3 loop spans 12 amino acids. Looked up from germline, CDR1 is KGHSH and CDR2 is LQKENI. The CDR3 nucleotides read TGTGCCAGCTCACCCGGGACAGGGATTCAGTACTTC. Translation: CASSPGTGIQYF.

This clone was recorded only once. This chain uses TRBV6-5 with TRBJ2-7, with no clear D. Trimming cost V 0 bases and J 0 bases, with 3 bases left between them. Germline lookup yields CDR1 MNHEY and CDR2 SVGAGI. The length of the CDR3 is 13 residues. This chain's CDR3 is CASSYSLSYEQYF. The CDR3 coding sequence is TGTGCCAGCAGTTACTCCCTCTCCTACGAGCAGTACTTC.

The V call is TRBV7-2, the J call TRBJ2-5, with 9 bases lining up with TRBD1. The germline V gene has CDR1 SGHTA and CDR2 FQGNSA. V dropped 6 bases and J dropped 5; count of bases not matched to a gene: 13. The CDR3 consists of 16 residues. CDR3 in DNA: TGTGCCAGCAGTTCCGGGACAGGGATGGGTGAGGAGACCCAGTACTTC. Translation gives CASSSGTGMGEETQYF.

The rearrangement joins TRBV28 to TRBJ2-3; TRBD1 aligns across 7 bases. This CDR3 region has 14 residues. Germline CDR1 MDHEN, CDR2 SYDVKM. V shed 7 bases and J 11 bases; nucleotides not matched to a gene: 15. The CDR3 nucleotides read TGTGCCAGCACCGCACCCTCAACCCGGGACAGGCAGTATTTT. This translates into CASTAPSTRDRQYF.

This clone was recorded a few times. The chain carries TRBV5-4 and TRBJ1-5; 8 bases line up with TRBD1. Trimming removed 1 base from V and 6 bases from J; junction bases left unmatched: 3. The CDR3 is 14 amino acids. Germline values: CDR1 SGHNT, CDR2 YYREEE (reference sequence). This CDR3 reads CASSLQGAGQPQHF. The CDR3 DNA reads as TGTGCCAGCAGCTTGCAGGGGGCAGGTCAGCCCCAGCATTTT.